This T cell receptor (beta chain) was recovered during a study of T cell responses to AZD1222 COVID-19 vaccine (dated by TCRdb to about 2021). The study in broad terms: A total of under 250 trial participants underwent TCR sequencing, of whom 200 to 220 had received two doses of AZD1222 and roughly 26 had received two doses of the MenACWY control vaccine. Enrollment into the trials was organized by age into subgroups of 18-55, 56-69 and 70-plus years, and those subgroups contained approximately 160, 26 and 62 TCR-sequenced participants, respectively. Overall study outcomes, separate from this receptor: Vaccine-associated CD4 TCRs spanned the whole spike protein, with dominant responses in regions 160-218 and 743-854. Spike-specific TCR breadth and depth rose significantly after two AZD1222 doses compared with day 0 and with MenACWY recipients. Because no samples from the day 14 peak response were available, repertoires could be characterized only after the peak T cell response. Participants were mostly white British, with more females than males. The authors suggested clonal diversity may have been underestimated. Reportedly, almost half of the unique spike-specific TCRs recognized epitopes lying outside the regions that are mutated in the B.1.351 and B.1.1.7 variants. The 56-69-year group was small, and its depth increase did not reach significance, likely because of low power. Conclusions about previously exposed vaccinees are limited, since just a handful of AZD1222 recipients were seropositive for SARS-CoV-2 at baseline.

This clone was detected once. Its specific antigen is unknown. Qualities for individual bases were not recorded, and no much larger clone is one base off. The CDR3 regions of human TCRbeta chains were analyzed by immunosequencing. On the authors' methods: TCRs in the repertoires were matched against a reference library of SARS-CoV-2-specific TCRs that had been generated with the MIRA antigen-specificity platform. Breadth meant the fraction of unique TCRs that were SARS-CoV-2-associated, whereas depth meant the fraction of total T cells that were SARS-CoV-2-associated. Using the MIRA data, each spike-specific TCR was mapped to the spike region that the TCR reacts to and placed in a CD4 or CD8 class. Log10-transformed breadth and depth values were compared by one-way ANOVA with Sidak's multiple comparisons tests. What TCRdb holds here is the immuneACCESS table cut down to in-frame rearrangements. Part of the clones is not present; checked against another copy, under half of the missing clones reflect an unresolved V gene, and the others are unexplained. That table supplies the V and J calls and clone size; D and trimming were determined from the DNA. The sample contains 160,000 or so clones, around 89% of them found a single time. The top ten clones comprise 4% to 4.5% of the sample.

Reading the label with the study, this specimen's time point is: about 28 days (+/-7) after the second vaccine dose. The sample's treatment or condition label, in plain terms: meningococcal conjugate vaccine given as trial control. Samples from vaccinated people were obtained from the UK trials COV001 and COV002, which included a single-blind randomized controlled phase 2/3 trial of AZD1222 (ChAdOx1 nCoV-19) in healthy adults. For TCRbeta chain sequencing, PBMC samples were collected from trial participants at day 0 and at day 28 after the second dose. Here V drops 5 bases and J drops 4 bases, and the junction holds 0 bases not matched to any gene. Reading from cysteine to phenylalanine, the CDR3 counts 12 amino acids. Of all the DNA, just the CDR3 is kept, 36 bases in frame from base 1.

The V gene is TRBV12-3 or TRBV12-4 and the J gene is TRBJ2-3; 7 bases in between match TRBD1. The material was peripheral blood, obtained 28 days after the second dose of the MenACWY control vaccine. The sequence came from an adult who received the MenACWY meningococcal vaccine as a control. The CDR3: CASSTGADTQYF. The base sequence is TGTGCCAGCAGTACAGGGGCAGATACGCAGTATTTT.